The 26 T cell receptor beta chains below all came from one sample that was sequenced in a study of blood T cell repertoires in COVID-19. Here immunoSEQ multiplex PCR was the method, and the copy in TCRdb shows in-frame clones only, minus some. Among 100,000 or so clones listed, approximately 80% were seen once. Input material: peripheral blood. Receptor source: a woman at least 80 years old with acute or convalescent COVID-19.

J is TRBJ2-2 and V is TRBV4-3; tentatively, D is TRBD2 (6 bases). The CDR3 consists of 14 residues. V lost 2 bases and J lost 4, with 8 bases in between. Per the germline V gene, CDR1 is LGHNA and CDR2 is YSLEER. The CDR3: CASSQSGATGELFF. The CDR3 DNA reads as TGCGCCAGCAGCCAATCGGGAGCCACCGGGGAGCTGTTTTTT.

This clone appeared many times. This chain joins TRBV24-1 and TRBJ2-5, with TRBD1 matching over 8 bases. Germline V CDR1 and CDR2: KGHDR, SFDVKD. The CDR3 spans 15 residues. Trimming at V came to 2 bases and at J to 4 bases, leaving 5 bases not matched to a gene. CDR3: CATSDSLGTGETQYF. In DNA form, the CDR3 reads TGTGCCACCAGTGATTCCTTGGGGACAGGAGAGACCCAGTACTTC.

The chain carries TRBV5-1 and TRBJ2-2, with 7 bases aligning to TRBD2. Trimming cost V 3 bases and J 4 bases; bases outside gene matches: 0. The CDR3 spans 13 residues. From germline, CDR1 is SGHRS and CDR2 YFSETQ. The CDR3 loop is CASSSGGTGELFF. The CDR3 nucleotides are TGCGCCAGCAGCTCGGGGGGCACCGGGGAGCTGTTTTTT.

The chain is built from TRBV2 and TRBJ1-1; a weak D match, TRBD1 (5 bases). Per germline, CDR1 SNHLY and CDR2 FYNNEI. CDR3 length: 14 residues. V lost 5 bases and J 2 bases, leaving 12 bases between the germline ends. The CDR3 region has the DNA TGTGCCAGCAGTAAGGACGGGGGAAACACTGAAGCTTTCTTT. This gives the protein CASSKDGGNTEAFF.

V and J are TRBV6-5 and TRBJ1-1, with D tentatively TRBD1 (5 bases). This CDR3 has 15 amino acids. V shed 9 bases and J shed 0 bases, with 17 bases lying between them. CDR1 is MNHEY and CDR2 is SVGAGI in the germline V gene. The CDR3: CASSLGGGMNTEAFF. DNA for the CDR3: TGTGCCAGTAGCCTTGGTGGGGGGATGAACACTGAAGCTTTCTTT.

The CDR3 region has the DNA TGTGCCAGCAGTTACTCGAGTGGTACAGACACCGGGGAGCTGTTTTTT. Translating it yields CASSYSSGTDTGELFF. The chain couples TRBV6-5 to TRBJ2-2; D gene ambiguous. Germline CDR1 MNHEY, CDR2 SVGAGI. The CDR3 contains 16 residues. Trimming took off 0 bases at V and 3 bases at J, with 11 bases between the two ends.

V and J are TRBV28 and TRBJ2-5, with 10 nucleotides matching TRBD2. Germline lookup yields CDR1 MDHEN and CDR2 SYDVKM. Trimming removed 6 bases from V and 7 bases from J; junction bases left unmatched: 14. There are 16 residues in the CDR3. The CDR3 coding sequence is TGTGCCAGCAGCCGACGGGCTAGCGGGAGATTTGGGACCCAGTACTTC. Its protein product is CASSRRASGRFGTQYF.

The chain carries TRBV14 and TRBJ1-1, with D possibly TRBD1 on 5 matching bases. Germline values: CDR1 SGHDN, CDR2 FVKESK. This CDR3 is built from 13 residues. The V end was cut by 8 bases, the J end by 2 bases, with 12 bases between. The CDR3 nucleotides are TGTGCCAGCTCGGCAGGGCTAAACACTGAAGCTTTCTTT. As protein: CASSAGLNTEAFF.

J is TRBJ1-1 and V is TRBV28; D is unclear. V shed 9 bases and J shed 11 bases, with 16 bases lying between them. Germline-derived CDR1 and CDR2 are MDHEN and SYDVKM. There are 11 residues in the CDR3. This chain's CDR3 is CASWAPPKAFF. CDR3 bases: TGTGCCAGTTGGGCACCACCCAAGGCTTTCTTT.

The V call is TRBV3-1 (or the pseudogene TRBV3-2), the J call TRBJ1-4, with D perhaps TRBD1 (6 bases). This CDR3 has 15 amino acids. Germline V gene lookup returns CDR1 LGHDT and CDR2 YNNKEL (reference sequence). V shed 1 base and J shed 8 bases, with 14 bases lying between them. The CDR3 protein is CASSQGGPAGEKLFF. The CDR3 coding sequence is TGTGCCAGCAGCCAAGGGGGGCCGGCCGGGGAAAAACTGTTTTTT.

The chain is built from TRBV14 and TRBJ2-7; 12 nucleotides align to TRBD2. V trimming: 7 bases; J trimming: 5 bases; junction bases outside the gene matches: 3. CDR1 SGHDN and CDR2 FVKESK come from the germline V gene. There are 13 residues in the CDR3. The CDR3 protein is CASNGLAGNEQYF. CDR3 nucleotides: TGTGCCAGCAACGGACTAGCGGGAAACGAGCAGTACTTC. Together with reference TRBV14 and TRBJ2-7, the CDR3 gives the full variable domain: EAGVTQFPSHSVIEKGQTVTLRCDPISGHDNLYWYRRVMGKEIKFLLHFVKESKQDESGMPNNRFLAERTGGTYSTLKVQPAELEDSGVYFCASNGLAGNEQYFGPGTRLTVT.

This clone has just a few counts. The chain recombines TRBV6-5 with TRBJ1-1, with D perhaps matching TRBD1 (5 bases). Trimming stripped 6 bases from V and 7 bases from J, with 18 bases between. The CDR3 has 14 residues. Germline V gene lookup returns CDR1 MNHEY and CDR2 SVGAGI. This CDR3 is CASRSQARPIEAFF. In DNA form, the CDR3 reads TGTGCCAGCAGGTCACAGGCCAGGCCAATTGAAGCTTTCTTT.

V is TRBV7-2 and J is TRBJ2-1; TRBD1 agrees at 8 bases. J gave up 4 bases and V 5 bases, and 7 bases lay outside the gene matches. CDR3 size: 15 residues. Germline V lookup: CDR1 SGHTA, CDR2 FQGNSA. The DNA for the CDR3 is TGTGCCAGCAGCCAAGACAGGGGCTCGTACAATGAGCAGTTCTTC. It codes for CASSQDRGSYNEQFF.

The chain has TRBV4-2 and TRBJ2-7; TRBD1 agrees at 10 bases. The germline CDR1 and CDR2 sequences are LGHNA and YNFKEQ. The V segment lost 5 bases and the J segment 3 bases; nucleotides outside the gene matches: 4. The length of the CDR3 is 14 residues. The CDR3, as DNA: TGTGCCAGCAGCGGGACAGGGGCTATCTACGAGCAGTACTTC. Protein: CASSGTGAIYEQYF.

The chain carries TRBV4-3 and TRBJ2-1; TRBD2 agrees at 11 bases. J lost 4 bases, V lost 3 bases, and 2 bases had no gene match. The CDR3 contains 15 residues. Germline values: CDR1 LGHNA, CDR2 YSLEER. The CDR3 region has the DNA TGCGCCAGCAGCCAGACTAGCGGGATTTACAATGAGCAGTTCTTC. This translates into CASSQTSGIYNEQFF.

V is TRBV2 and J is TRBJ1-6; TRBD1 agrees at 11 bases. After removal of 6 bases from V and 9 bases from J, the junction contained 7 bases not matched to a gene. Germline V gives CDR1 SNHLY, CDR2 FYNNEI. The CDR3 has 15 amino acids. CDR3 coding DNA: TGTGCCAGCAGCCCCGGACAGGGGGCAGGTTCACCCCTCCACTTT. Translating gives CASSPGQGAGSPLHF. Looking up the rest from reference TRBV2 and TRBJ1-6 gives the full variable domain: EPEVTQTPSHQVTQMGQEVILRCVPISNHLYFYWYRQILGQKVEFLVSFYNNEISEKSEIFDDQFSVERPDGSNFTLKIRSTKLEDSAMYFCASSPGQGAGSPLHFGNGTRLTVT.

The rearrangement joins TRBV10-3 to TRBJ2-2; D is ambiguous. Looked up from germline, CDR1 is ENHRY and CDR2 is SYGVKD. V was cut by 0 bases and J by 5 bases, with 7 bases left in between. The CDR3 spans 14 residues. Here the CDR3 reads CAISESSVTGELFF. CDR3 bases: TGTGCCATCAGTGAGTCGAGCGTGACCGGGGAGCTGTTTTTT.

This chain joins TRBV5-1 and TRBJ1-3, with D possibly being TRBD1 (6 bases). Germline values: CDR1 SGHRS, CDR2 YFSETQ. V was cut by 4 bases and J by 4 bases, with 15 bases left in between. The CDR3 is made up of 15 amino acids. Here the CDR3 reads CASSPTDSLGNTIYF. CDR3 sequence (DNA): TGCGCCAGCAGCCCTACGGACAGCTTAGGAAACACCATATATTTT.

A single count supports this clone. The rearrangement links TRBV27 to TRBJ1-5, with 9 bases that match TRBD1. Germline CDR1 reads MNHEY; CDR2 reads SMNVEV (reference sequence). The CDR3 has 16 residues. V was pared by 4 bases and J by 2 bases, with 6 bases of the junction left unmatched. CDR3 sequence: CASSSGTGMGNQPQHF. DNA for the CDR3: TGTGCCAGCAGTTCCGGGACAGGGATGGGCAATCAGCCCCAGCATTTT.

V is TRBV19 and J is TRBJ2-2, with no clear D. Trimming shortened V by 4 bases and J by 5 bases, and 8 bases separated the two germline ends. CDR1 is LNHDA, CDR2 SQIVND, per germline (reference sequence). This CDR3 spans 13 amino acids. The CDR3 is CASSSQKTGELFF. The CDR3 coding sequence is TGTGCCAGTAGTAGTCAGAAGACCGGGGAGCTGTTTTTT.

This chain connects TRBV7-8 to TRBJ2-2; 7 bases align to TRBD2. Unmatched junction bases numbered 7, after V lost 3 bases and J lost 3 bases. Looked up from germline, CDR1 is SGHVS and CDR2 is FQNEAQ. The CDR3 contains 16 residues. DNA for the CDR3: TGTGCCAGCAGCTTTTGGGGGAGGGCCCACACCGGGGAGCTGTTTTTT. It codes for CASSFWGRAHTGELFF.

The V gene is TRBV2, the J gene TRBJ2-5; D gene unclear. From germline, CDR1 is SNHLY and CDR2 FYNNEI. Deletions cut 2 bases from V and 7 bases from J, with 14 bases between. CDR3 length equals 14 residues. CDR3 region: CASSESTPGSTQYF. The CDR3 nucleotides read TGTGCCAGCAGTGAAAGCACTCCGGGTTCGACCCAGTACTTC.

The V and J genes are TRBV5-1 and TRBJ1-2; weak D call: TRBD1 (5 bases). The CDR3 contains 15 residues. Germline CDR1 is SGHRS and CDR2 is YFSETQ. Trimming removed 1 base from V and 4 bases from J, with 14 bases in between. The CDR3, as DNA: TGCGCCAGCAGCTTGAATCCAGGGCAGTCCTATGGCTACACCTTC. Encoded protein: CASSLNPGQSYGYTF.

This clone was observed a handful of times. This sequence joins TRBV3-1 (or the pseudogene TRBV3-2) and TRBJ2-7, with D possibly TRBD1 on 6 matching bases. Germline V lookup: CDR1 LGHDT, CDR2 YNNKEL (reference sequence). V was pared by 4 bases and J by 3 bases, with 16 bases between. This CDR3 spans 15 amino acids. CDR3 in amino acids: CASSPFGTQGYEQYF. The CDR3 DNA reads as TGTGCCAGCAGCCCCTTCGGCACACAGGGCTACGAGCAGTACTTC.

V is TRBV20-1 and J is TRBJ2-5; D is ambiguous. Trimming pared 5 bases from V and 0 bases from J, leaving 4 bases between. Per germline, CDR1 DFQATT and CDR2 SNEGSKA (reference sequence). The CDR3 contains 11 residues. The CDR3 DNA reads TGCAGTGCTGAGGACCAAGAGACCCAGTACTTC. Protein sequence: CSAEDQETQYF.

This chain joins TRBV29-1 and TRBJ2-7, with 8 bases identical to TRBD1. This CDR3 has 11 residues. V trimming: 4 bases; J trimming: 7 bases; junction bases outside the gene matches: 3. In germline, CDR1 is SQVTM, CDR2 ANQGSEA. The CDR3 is CSVGTGREQYF. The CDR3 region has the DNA TGCAGCGTTGGGACAGGGCGAGAGCAGTACTTC.